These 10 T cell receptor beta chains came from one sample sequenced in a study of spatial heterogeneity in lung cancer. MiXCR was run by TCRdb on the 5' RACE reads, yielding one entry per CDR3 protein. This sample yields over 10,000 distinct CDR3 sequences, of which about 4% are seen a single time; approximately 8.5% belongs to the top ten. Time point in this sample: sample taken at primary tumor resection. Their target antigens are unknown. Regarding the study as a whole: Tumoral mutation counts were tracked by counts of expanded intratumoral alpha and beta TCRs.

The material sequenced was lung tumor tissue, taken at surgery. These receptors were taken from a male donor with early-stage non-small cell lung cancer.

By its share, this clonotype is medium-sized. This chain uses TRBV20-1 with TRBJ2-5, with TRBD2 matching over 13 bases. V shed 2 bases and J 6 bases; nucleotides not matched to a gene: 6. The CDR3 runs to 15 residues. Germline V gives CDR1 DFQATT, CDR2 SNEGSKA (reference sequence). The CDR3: CSARLGLAGTKTQYF. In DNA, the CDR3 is TGCAGTGCTAGACTGGGACTAGCGGGAACTAAGACCCAGTACTTC.

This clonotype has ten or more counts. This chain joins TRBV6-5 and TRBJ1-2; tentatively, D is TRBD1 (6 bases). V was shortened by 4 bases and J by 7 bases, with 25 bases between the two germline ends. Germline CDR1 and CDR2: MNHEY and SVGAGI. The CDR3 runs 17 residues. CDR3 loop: CASSLSGHLRGARGYTF. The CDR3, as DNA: TGTGCCAGCAGTTTATCGGGACATTTGAGGGGGGCGCGTGGCTACACCTTC.

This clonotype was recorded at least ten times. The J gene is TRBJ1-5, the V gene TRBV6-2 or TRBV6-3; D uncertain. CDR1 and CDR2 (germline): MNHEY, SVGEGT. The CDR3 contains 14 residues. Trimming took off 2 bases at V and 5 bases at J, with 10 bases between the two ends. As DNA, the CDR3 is TGTGCCAGCAGTTACGTTACAGTTGATCAGCCCCAGCATTTT. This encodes CASSYVTVDQPQHF.

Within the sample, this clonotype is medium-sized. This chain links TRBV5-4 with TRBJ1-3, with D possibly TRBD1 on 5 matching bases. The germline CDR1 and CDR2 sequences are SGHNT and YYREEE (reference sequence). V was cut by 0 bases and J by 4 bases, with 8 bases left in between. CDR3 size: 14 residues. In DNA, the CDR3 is TGTGCCAGCAGCTTGGGGGGGACCGGAAACACCATATATTTT. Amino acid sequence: CASSLGGTGNTIYF.

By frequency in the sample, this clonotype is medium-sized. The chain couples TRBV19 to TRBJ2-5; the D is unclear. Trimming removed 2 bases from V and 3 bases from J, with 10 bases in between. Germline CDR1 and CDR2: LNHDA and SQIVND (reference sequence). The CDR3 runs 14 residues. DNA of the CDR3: TGTGCCAGTAGTATAAGCCGGAACGAAGAGACCCAGTACTTC. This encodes CASSISRNEETQYF.

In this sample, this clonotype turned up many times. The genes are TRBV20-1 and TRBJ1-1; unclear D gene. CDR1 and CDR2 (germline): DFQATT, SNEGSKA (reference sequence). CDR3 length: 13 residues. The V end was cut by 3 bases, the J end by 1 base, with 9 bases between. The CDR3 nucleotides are TGCAGTGCTAGTTACACATCGAACACTGAAGCTTTCTTT. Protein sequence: CSASYTSNTEAFF.

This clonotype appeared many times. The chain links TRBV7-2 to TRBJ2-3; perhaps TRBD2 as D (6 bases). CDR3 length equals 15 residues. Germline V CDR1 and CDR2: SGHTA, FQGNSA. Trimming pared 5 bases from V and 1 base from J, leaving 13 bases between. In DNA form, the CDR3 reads TGTGCCAGCAGCGTTTTGGCTAGCGGCACAGATACGCAGTATTTT. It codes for CASSVLASGTDTQYF. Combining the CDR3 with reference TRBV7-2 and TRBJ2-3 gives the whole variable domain GAGVSQSPSNKVTEKGKDVELRCDPISGHTALYWYRQSLGQGLEFLIYFQGNSAPDKSGLPSDRFSAERTGGSVSTLTIQRTQQEDSAVYLCASSVLASGTDTQYFGPGTRLTVL.

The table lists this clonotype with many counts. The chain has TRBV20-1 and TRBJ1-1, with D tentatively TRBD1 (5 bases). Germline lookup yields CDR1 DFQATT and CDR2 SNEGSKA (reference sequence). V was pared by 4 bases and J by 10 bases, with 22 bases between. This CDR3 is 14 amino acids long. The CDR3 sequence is CSATLGGGIGVAFF. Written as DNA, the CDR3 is TGCAGTGCTACCCTGGGGGGAGGGATCGGGGTAGCTTTCTTT.

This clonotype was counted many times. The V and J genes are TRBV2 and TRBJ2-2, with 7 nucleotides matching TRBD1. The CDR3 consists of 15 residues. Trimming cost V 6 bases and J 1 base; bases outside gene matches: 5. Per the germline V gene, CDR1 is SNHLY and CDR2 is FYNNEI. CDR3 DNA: TGTGCCAGCAGGGACAGGACAGGGAACACCGGGGAGCTGTTTTTT. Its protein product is CASRDRTGNTGELFF.

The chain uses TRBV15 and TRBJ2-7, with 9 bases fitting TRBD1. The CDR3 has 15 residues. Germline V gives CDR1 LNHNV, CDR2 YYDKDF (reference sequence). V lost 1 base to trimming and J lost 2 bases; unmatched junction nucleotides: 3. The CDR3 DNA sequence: TGTGCCACCAGCAGAGGGACAGGGGAAGCCTACGAGCAGTACTTC. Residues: CATSRGTGEAYEQYF.